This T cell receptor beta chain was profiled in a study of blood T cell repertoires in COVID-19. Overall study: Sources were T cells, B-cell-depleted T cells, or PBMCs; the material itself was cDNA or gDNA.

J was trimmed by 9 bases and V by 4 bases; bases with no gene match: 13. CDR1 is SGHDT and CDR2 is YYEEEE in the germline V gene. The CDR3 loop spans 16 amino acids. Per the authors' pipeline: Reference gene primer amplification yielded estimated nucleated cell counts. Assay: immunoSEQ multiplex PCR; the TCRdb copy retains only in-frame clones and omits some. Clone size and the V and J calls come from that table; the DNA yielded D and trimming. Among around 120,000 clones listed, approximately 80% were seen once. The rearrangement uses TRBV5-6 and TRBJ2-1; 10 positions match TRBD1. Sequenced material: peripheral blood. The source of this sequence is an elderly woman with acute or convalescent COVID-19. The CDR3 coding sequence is TGTGCCAGCAGCAGCGACCGGGACAGGGGTGTCGGTGAGCAGTTCTTC. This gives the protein CASSSDRDRGVGEQFF. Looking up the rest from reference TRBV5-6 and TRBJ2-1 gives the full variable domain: DAGVTQSPTHLIKTRGQQVTLRCSPKSGHDTVSWYQQALGQGPQFIFQYYEEEERQRGNFPDRFSGHQFPNYSSELNVNALLLGDSALYLCASSSDRDRGVGEQFFGPGTRLTVL.